This T cell receptor beta chain was recovered during a study of blood T cell repertoires in COVID-19. About the study: PBMCs, B-cell-depleted T cells, or T cells were the source of the cDNA or gDNA that made up the material.

TCRdb keeps only in-frame clones here, not all; method: immunoSEQ multiplex PCR. Of 150,000 to 200,000 clones detected, approximately 93% appear once; the ten largest clones hold less than 2%. Germline loops: CDR1 GTSNPN, CDR2 SVGIG (reference sequence). V lost 0 bases, J lost 5 bases, and 14 bases lay in between. The length of the CDR3 is 14 residues. The chain has TRBV30 and TRBJ2-7, with D maybe TRBD1 (5 bases). Sequences were obtained from peripheral blood. The sequence was collected from a woman aged 55-69 years with COVID-19, enrolled during active disease. The CDR3 here is CAWSVWPGSHEQYF. CDR3 bases: TGTGCCTGGAGTGTATGGCCAGGGTCCCACGAGCAGTACTTC.